This TCR beta chain emerged from a study of T cell responses to AZD1222 COVID-19 vaccine. TCRdb keeps only in-frame clones here, not all; method: immunoSEQ multiplex PCR. The table records more than 95,000 clones, approximately 90% of them present only once. The CDR3 runs to 15 residues. V was trimmed by 0 bases and J by 4 bases, leaving 13 bases between them. Germline V gene data show CDR1 as LGHDT and CDR2 as YNNKEL (reference sequence). Material: peripheral blood, obtained 28 days after the second AZD1222 dose. The clonotype originates from an adult who received the AZD1222 COVID-19 vaccine. The chain carries TRBV3-1 (or the pseudogene TRBV3-2) and TRBJ2-7; D uncertain. This chain's CDR3 is CASSQEVAKFYEQYF. The DNA for the CDR3 is TGTGCCAGCAGCCAAGAAGTCGCTAAGTTTTACGAGCAGTACTTC.